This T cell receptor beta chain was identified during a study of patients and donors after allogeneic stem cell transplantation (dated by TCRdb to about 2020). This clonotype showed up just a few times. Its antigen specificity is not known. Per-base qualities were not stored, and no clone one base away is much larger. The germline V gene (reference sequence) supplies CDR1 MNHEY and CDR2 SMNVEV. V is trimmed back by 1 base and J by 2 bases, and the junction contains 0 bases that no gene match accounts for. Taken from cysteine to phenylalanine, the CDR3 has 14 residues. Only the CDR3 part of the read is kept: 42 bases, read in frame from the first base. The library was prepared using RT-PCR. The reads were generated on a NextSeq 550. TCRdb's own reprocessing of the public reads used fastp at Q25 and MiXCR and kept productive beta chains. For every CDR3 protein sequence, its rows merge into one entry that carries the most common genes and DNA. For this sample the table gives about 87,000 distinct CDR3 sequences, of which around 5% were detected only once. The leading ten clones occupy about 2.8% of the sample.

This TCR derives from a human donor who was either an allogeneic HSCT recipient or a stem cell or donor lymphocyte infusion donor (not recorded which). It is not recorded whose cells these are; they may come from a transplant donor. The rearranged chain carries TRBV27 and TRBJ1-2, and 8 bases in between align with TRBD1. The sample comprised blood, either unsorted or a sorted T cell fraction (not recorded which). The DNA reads TGTGCCAGCAGTTTATACAGGGGGAACTATGGCTACACCTTC. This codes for CASSLYRGNYGYTF.